This is a list of T cell receptor beta chains from one sample in a study of a mutant IDH1 vaccine in newly diagnosed glioma. The table came from immunoSEQ multiplex PCR; TCRdb's copy has only in-frame clones and leaves some out. The data show 40,000 to 60,000 clones, roughly three quarters seen once. The antigens these receptors bind are not known. The material was PBMCs, obtained from a glioma patient whose treatment included an IDH1 peptide vaccine. The receptors originated from a man aged 40-50 years with glioma. Each CDR3 is given with its conserved first and last residue. A D gene is named only where the DNA matches it firmly. Expanded clones get a size class; other rows say once, few or many, or leave the size out.

clone_size j_call d_call v_call cdr3_aa cdr3_nt
NA TRBJ1-2 NA TRBV30 CAWKDGRAFNYGYTF TGTGCCTGGAAGGATGGAAGAGCTTTTAACTATGGCTACACCTTC
NA TRBJ1-2 NA TRBV6-5 CASSQGALYGYTF TGTGCCAGCAGCCAAGGAGCCCTATATGGCTACACCTTC
NA TRBJ2-7 NA TRBV29-1 CSAQRSSYEQYF TGCAGCGCTCAGAGAAGCTCCTACGAGCAGTACTTC
NA TRBJ1-6 TRBD1 TRBV2 CASRDPTGVHSPLHF TGTGCCAGCAGAGATCCTACAGGGGTGCACTCACCCCTCCACTTT
NA TRBJ2-2 NA TRBV7-2 CASSPGSWSTGELFF TGTGCCAGCAGCCCAGGGAGTTGGAGCACCGGGGAGCTGTTTTTT
NA TRBJ2-1 NA TRBV5-6 CASSNGIGRSRGNEQFF TGTGCCAGCAGCAACGGAATCGGACGGTCTCGGGGCAATGAGCAGTTCTTC
NA TRBJ1-6 NA TRBV2 CASLRTGKSSYNSPLHF TGTGCCAGCTTACGAACAGGGAAGAGCTCCTATAATTCACCCCTCCACTTT
NA TRBJ2-3 NA TRBV7-8 CASSPGAGGDTQYF TGTGCCAGCAGCCCTGGGGCGGGCGGAGATACGCAGTATTTT
NA TRBJ2-5 NA TRBV19 CASTAGAGGGTQYF TGTGCCAGTACCGCAGGGGCAGGGGGGGGGACCCAGTACTTC
NA TRBJ1-2 NA TRBV6-1 CASSGRGSLRGYTF TGTGCCAGCAGTGGAAGGGGAAGCTTAAGGGGCTACACCTTC
NA TRBJ2-5 NA TRBV5-1 CASSLESGETQYF TGCGCCAGCAGCTTGGAGAGCGGAGAGACCCAGTACTTC
NA TRBJ2-5 NA TRBV5-5 CASRPGTALLETQYF TGTGCCAGCAGACCCGGGACGGCCCTTCTAGAGACCCAGTACTTC
NA TRBJ1-5 NA TRBV4-1 CASSQEEGLNQPQHF TGCGCCAGCAGCCAAGAGGAGGGGTTGAATCAGCCCCAGCATTTT
NA TRBJ2-1 TRBD1 TRBV6-6 CASMNRDRSDEQFF TGTGCCAGCATGAACCGGGACAGGTCCGATGAGCAGTTCTTC
NA TRBJ2-5 NA TRBV7-6 CASSLALDTETQYF TGTGCCAGCAGCTTAGCTTTGGACACCGAGACCCAGTACTTC
NA TRBJ2-6 TRBD1 TRBV19 CASSTRQGAYSGANVLTF TGTGCCAGTAGTACCAGACAGGGGGCTTACTCTGGGGCCAACGTCCTGACTTTC
NA TRBJ2-7 NA TRBV7-9 CASSLAGGYEQYF TGTGCCAGCAGCTTGGCCGGAGGCTACGAGCAGTACTTC
NA TRBJ2-5 NA TRBV4-2 CASSPGGGLEAQYF TGTGCCAGCAGCCCTGGAGGAGGGTTGGAGGCCCAGTACTTC
NA TRBJ1-5 NA TRBV2 CASSAGTLGQPQHF TGTGCCAGCAGTGCCGGGACCCTAGGGCAGCCCCAGCATTTT
once TRBJ2-7 TRBD2 TRBV7-6 CASSLTSGGEQYF TGTGCCAGCAGCTTAACTAGCGGGGGTGAGCAGTACTTC
NA TRBJ2-7 NA TRBV4-1 CASSQVGGQPYEQYF TGCGCCAGCAGCCAAGTTGGGGGGCAGCCCTACGAGCAGTACTTC
NA TRBJ1-1 NA TRBV6-4 CASRDTDKNTEAFF TGTGCCAGCAGGGATACGGACAAGAACACTGAAGCTTTCTTT
NA TRBJ2-2 NA TRBV29-1 CSVEVPQQGVAGELFF TGCAGCGTTGAAGTCCCCCAGCAAGGGGTCGCCGGGGAGCTGTTTTTT
NA TRBJ1-3 NA TRBV25-1 CASSEGARDTIYF TGTGCCAGCAGTGAGGGTGCGCGGGACACCATATATTTT
once TRBJ1-6 NA TRBV19 CASSIQTAKSNSPLHF TGTGCCAGTAGTATCCAGACAGCGAAGAGCAATTCACCCCTCCACTTT
NA TRBJ2-3 TRBD2 TRBV5-1 CASSLAGTSGGSDTQYF TGCGCCAGCAGCTTGGCCGGGACTAGCGGGGGTTCGGATACGCAGTATTTT